This T cell receptor (beta chain) stems from a study of shared clonotypes between healthy human individuals. Study-wide findings and caveats: Clonotype sharing among donors, it was expected, would be affected by sequencing depth.

About this clone itself: The antigen remains undetermined.

Template for every sorted-subset replicate PCR totaled around 200 ng DNA, around 33,000 T cell genomes. Generated by immunoSEQ multiplex PCR, the TCRdb table keeps only in-frame clones and is missing some. The sample comprises about 1.5 million clones, under 99% of which are singletons, and 0.4% to 0.45% rests with the top ten. The sequencing input was naive CD4+ T cells sorted from blood. Sample subset: CD45RA+ positively selected. The sequence came from a man aged 25-45 years in good health.

The DNA for the CDR3 is TGTGCCAGCAGCGTAGCCGGGACTAGCGGGGATACGCAGTATTTT. Its protein product is CASSVAGTSGDTQYF. The V and J genes are TRBV9 and TRBJ2-3; 12 bases match TRBD2. V was pared by 0 bases and J by 6 bases, with 2 bases of the junction left unmatched. From germline, CDR1 is SGDLS and CDR2 YYNGEE. The CDR3 is 15 amino acids.